This entry features one TCR beta chain sequence. Its matching antigen is unknown. The sample is drawn from a study of T cell responses to AZD1222 COVID-19 vaccine. Study-wide points: CD4 TCRs associated with vaccination spanned spike, dominating at 160-218 and 743-854.

The CDR3 runs 15 residues. The germline V gene encodes CDR1 MGHDK and CDR2 SYGVNS. Trimming took 3 bases from V and 2 from J, leaving 11 bases between them. Data came from immunoSEQ multiplex PCR; TCRdb stores just in-frame clones and leaves some out. The table lists around 120,000 clones, 91% of them singletons, with over 2.5% in the top ten. The specimen comprised peripheral blood, sampled on day 0 of AZD1222 vaccination. The source of this sequence is an adult in good health. The gene calls are TRBV25-1 and TRBJ1-3; no definite D call. The CDR3 nucleotides read TGTGCCAGCAGTGACGGACTGACGACTGGAAACACCATATATTTT. As protein: CASSDGLTTGNTIYF.